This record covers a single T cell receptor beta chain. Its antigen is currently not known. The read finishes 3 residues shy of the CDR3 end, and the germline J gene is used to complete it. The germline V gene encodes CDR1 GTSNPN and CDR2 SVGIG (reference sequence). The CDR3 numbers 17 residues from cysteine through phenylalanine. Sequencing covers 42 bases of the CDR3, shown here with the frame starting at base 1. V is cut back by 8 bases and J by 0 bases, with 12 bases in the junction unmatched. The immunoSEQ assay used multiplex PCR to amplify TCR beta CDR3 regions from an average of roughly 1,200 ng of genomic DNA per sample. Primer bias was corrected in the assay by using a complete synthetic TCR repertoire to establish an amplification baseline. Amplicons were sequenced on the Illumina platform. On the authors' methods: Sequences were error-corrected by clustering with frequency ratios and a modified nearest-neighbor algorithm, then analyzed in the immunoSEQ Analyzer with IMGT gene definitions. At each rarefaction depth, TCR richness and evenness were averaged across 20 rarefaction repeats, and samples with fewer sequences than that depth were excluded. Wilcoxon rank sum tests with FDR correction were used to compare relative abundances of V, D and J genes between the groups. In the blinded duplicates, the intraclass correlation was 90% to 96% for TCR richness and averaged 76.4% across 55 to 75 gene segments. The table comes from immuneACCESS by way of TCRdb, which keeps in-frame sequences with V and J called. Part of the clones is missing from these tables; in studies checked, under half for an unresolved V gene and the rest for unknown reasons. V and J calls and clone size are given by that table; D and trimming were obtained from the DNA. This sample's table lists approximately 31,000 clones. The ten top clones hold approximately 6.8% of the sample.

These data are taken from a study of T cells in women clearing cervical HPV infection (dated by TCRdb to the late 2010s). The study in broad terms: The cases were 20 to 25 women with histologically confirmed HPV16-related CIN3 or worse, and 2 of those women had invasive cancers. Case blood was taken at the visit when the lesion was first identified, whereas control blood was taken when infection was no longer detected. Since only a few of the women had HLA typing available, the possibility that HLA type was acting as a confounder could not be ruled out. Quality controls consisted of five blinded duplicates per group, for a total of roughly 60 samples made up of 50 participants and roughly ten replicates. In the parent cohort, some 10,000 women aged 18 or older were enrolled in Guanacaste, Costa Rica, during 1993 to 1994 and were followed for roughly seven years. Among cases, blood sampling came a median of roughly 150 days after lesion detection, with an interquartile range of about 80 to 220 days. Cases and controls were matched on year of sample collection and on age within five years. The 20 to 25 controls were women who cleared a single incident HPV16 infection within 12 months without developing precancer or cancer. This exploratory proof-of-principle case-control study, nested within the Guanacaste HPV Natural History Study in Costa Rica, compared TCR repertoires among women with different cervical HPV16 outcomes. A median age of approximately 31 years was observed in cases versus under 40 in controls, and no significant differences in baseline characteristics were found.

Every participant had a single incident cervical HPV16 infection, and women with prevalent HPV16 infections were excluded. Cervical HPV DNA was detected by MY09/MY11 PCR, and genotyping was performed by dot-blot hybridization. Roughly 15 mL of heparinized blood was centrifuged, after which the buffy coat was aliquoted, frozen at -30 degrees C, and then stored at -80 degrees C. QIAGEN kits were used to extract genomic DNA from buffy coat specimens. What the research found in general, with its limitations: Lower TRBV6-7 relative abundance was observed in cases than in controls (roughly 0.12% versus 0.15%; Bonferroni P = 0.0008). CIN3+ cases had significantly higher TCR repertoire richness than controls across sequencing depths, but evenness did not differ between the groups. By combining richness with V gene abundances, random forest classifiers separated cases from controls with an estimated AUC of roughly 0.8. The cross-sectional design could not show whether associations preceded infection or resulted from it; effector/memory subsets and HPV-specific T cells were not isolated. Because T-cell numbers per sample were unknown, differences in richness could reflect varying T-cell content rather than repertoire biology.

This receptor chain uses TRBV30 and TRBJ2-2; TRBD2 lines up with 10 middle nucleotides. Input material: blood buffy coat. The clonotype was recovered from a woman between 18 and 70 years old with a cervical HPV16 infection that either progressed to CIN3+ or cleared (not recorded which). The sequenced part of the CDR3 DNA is TGTGCCGGACCCAGGAGCGGGGGGGCCGCGAACACCGGGGAG. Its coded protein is CAGPRSGGAANTGE. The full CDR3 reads CAGPRSGGAANTGELFF.